This T cell receptor beta chain appears in the sequencing data of a study of cytomegalovirus exposure and HLA in healthy donors. The CDR3 totals 14 residues. In germline, CDR1 is SGHTA, CDR2 FQGNSA. J was trimmed by 5 bases and V by 5 bases; bases with no gene match: 5. PCR employed 60 Vbeta and 13 Jbeta primers. The repertoire was sequenced with immunoSEQ multiplex PCR; TCRdb's copy has only in-frame clones and lacks some. This sample carries about 160,000 clones, around 80% of them seen once, and the ten largest clones take 1.9%. The sample taken for sequencing was PBMCs. The TCR was taken from a man aged 18-30 years in good health and CMV-seronegative. The rearrangement joins TRBV7-2 to TRBJ2-1; 8 positions match TRBD1. CDR3 nucleotides: TGTGCCAGCAGCCACCAACAGGGGGACAATGAGCAGTTCTTC. Translated, it gives CASSHQQGDNEQFF.